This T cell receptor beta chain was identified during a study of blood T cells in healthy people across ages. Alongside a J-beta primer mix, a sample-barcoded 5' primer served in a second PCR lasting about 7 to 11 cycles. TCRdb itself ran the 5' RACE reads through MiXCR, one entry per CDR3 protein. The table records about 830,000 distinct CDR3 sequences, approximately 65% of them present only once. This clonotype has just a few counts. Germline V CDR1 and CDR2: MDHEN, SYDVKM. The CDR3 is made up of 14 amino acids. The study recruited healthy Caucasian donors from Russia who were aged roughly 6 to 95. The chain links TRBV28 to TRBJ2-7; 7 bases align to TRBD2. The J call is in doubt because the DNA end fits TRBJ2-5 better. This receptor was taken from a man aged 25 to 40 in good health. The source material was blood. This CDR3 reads CASSYDTGRETQYF. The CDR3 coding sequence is TGTGCCAGCAGCTATGACACCGGGAGGGAGACCCAGTACTTC.